Below are 32 T cell receptor beta chains sequenced from a single sample in a study of sequential checkpoint blockade in melanoma. The treatment: randomized to nivolumab then ipilimumab (arm A) or the reverse (arm B). The protocol was immunoSEQ multiplex PCR, while the TCRdb copy is restricted to in-frame clones and leaves out a portion. The sample gives some 12,000 clones, about 79% of which show up once; approximately 6.8% is in the top ten. The sample consisted of CD8+ T cells sorted from blood (inferred from file names), taken from a patient given nivolumab and ipilimumab in sequence. The receptors stem from a human donor with melanoma.

The chain employs TRBV7-2 and TRBJ2-5; D remains ambiguous. The J call may be incorrect, as the DNA end agrees better with TRBJ2-7. The germline gives CDR1 SGHTA, CDR2 FQGNSA. CDR3 length: 14 amino acids. CDR3 nucleotides: TGTGCCAGCAGCTGGGTTTCTTCGGGTTACGAGCAGTACTTC. Translated, it gives CASSWVSSGYEQYF.

DNA of the CDR3: TGTGCCAGTAGTATCTCTGACAGGGGGCTAGGGGAGCTGTTTTTT. It yields the protein CASSISDRGLGELFF. The gene calls are TRBV19 and TRBJ2-2; 10 bases line up with TRBD1. The CDR3 length is 15 residues. V dropped 3 bases and J dropped 8; count of bases not matched to a gene: 6. Germline CDR1 is LNHDA and CDR2 is SQIVND (reference sequence).

The DNA of the CDR3 is TGTGCCAGCAGCTTATCCGGGACAGGGTGGTTCTTC. Amino acids: CASSLSGTGWFF. The chain has TRBV7-9 and TRBJ2-1; 9 bases are shared with TRBD1. V was pared by 2 bases and J by 15 bases, with 5 bases of the junction left unmatched. Germline V gene sequence: CDR1 SEHNR, CDR2 FQNEAQ (reference sequence). This CDR3 comprises 12 residues.

J is TRBJ2-5 and V is TRBV11-2; a possible D gene is TRBD1 (5 bases). The CDR3 covers 14 residues. The V gene's germline CDR1 is SGHAT and CDR2 FQNNGV. Trimming removed 8 bases at V and 5 bases at J, with 18 bases between. The CDR3 is CASRIDSLVETQYF. CDR3 bases: TGTGCCAGCCGTATTGACAGTCTGGTGGAGACCCAGTACTTC. The full variable domain, rest sourced from reference TRBV11-2 and TRBJ2-5, is EAGVAQSPRYKIIEKRQSVAFWCNPISGHATLYWYQQILGQGPKLLIQFQNNGVVDDSQLPKDRFSAERLKGVDSTLKIQPAKLEDSAVYLCASRIDSLVETQYFGPGTRLLVL.

The CDR3 coding sequence is TGTGCCAGCAGCTTCATCAACACCGGGGAGCTGTTTTTT. It specifies CASSFINTGELFF. The chain links TRBV5-6 to TRBJ2-2; D gene ambiguous. CDR3 length equals 13 residues. V was trimmed by 2 bases and J by 2 bases, leaving 4 bases between them. Germline lookup yields CDR1 SGHDT and CDR2 YYEEEE.

The J gene is TRBJ1-1, the V gene TRBV15; D is undetermined. This CDR3 spans 18 amino acids. In germline, CDR1 is LNHNV, CDR2 YYDKDF (reference sequence). V was pared by 0 bases and J by 3 bases, with 20 bases between. In DNA form, the CDR3 reads TGTGCCACCAGCAGAGATTTCGATGGGTCCCTACGGGACACTGAAGCTTTCTTT. This translates into CATSRDFDGSLRDTEAFF.

J is TRBJ2-7 and V is TRBV5-4; the D gene is possibly TRBD2 (7 bases). Germline CDR1 and CDR2: SGHNT and YYREEE (reference sequence). Trimming left V 0 bases short and J 4 bases short, with 14 bases between. The CDR3 consists of 15 residues. The CDR3 sequence: CASSLGWGGQYEQYF. CDR3 coding DNA: TGTGCCAGCAGCTTGGGATGGGGGGGCCAGTACGAGCAGTACTTC.

The genes are TRBV11-2 and TRBJ1-4; 9 nucleotides align to TRBD1. The CDR3 length is 14 residues. The germline gives CDR1 SGHAT, CDR2 FQNNGV. V trimming: 4 bases; J trimming: 7 bases; junction bases outside the gene matches: 4. The CDR3 nucleotides read TGTGCCAGCAGCTCCGGGACAGGGACTGAAAAACTGTTTTTT. Its translation: CASSSGTGTEKLFF.

This clone has a handful of counts. The chain couples TRBV13 to TRBJ1-6, with a weak D call TRBD1 (6 bases). This CDR3 spans 17 amino acids. Germline V gives CDR1 PRHDT, CDR2 FYEKMQ (reference sequence). V was clipped by 4 bases and J by 8 bases, with 21 bases between them. CDR3 in amino acids: CASSSQEQGRADSPLHF. In nucleotides, the CDR3 is TGTGCCAGCAGCTCCCAGGAACAGGGCCGCGCGGATTCACCCCTCCACTTT.

The chain employs TRBV30 and TRBJ2-2, with D tentatively TRBD1 (5 bases). Germline V gives CDR1 GTSNPN, CDR2 SVGIG (reference sequence). CDR3 length: 15 residues. V shed 2 bases and J shed 6 bases, with 16 bases lying between them. The CDR3 is CAWSRQPVAAGELFF. DNA for the CDR3: TGTGCCTGGAGTCGACAGCCAGTGGCTGCCGGGGAGCTGTTTTTT.

The J gene is TRBJ2-5, the V gene TRBV27; TRBD1 is a possible D gene (6 bases). CDR1 and CDR2 (germline): MNHEY, SMNVEV (reference sequence). Between the trimmed V and J ends, which lost 4 bases and 4 bases, there was a span of 10 bases. The CDR3 has 13 residues. The CDR3 DNA is TGTGCCAGCAGTTCCTGGGGGCGAGAGACCCAGTACTTC. Amino acid sequence: CASSSWGRETQYF.

The chain joins TRBV27 to TRBJ2-6; D not certain. The CDR3 covers 16 residues. CDR1 MNHEY and CDR2 SMNVEV come from the germline V gene (reference sequence). The V and J ends lost 8 bases and 0 bases respectively, with 14 bases between them. The CDR3 DNA follows: TGTGCCAGCGGCTCTCTGCTCCCCTCTGGGGCCAACGTCCTGACTTTC. Amino acids: CASGSLLPSGANVLTF.

V and J are TRBV28 and TRBJ2-7, with 10 nucleotides matching TRBD2. V dropped 3 bases and J dropped 2; count of bases not matched to a gene: 16. The V gene's germline CDR1 is MDHEN and CDR2 SYDVKM. This CDR3 is built from 19 residues. The CDR3 protein is CASSLPGQRTSGLTYEQYF. In DNA, the CDR3 is TGTGCCAGCAGTTTGCCGGGACAGAGGACTAGCGGACTAACCTACGAGCAGTACTTC.

The chain joins TRBV19 to TRBJ2-3; 7 bases fit TRBD2. CDR1 is LNHDA and CDR2 is SQIVND in the germline V gene (reference sequence). The CDR3 sequence is 15 residues long. Trimming cost V 6 bases and J 6 bases; bases outside gene matches: 12. Here the CDR3 DNA reads TGTGCCAGTAGCCGAGGGACTACCGACGTGGATACGCAGTATTTT. Protein: CASSRGTTDVDTQYF.

This clone was observed a few times. The V call is TRBV6-1, the J call TRBJ2-7, with 8 bases that match TRBD2. The V gene's germline CDR1 is MNHNS and CDR2 SASEGT. The V and J ends lost 4 bases and 2 bases, in that order; junction bases with no gene match: 7. The length of the CDR3 is 15 residues. Here the CDR3 DNA reads TGTGCCAGCAGTGTTCTAGCGGGTGCCGCCTACGAGCAGTACTTC. Translating gives CASSVLAGAAYEQYF.

The genes are TRBV27 and TRBJ2-5; TRBD2 matches 9 bases. The end of the DNA aligns better with TRBJ2-7, so the J call may be wrong. The germline gives CDR1 MNHEY, CDR2 SMNVEV (reference sequence). The CDR3 extends over 15 amino acids. CDR3 DNA: TGTGCCAGCAGTCCCCTAGGCGGGAGGGGCTACGAGCAGTACTTC. Protein sequence: CASSPLGGRGYEQYF.

The rearrangement joins TRBV13 to TRBJ2-3, with 10 bases that match TRBD2. In germline, CDR1 is PRHDT, CDR2 FYEKMQ (reference sequence). The CDR3 loop spans 15 amino acids. V lost 3 bases to trimming and J lost 0 bases; unmatched junction nucleotides: 0. CDR3 sequence reads: CASSLTSGSTDTQYF. The CDR3 DNA reads TGTGCCAGCAGCTTGACTAGCGGGAGCACAGATACGCAGTATTTT.

This chain joins TRBV19 and TRBJ2-1, with 8 positions matching TRBD2. Germline CDR1 reads LNHDA; CDR2 reads SQIVND (reference sequence). This CDR3 comprises 17 residues. Losses at the gene ends were 3 bases for V and 1 base for J; bases not matched to a gene: 8. DNA of the CDR3: TGTGCCAGTAGTATTTCAAGCGGGAGTGCGTCCTACAATGAGCAGTTCTTC. As protein: CASSISSGSASYNEQFF.

The chain is built from TRBV28 and TRBJ1-1; TRBD1 is a possible D gene (5 bases). The CDR3 length is 14 residues. Germline V gene data show CDR1 as MDHEN and CDR2 as SYDVKM. V was pared by 8 bases and J by 7 bases, with 20 bases between. In DNA form, the CDR3 reads TGTGCCAGCGCCTACTTGGGGGAGGGGAGTGAAGCTTTCTTT. This encodes CASAYLGEGSEAFF.

The genes are TRBV29-1 and TRBJ1-2; D remains ambiguous. The germline V and J ends were trimmed by 4 bases and 4 bases, with 7 bases remaining between them. Germline V gene sequence: CDR1 SQVTM, CDR2 ANQGSEA. The CDR3 sequence is 11 residues long. The CDR3 here is CSVGGSYGYTF. The CDR3 coding sequence is TGCAGCGTTGGTGGCAGCTATGGCTACACCTTC.

The J gene is TRBJ1-5, the V gene TRBV5-6; 8 bases fit TRBD1. The V gene's germline CDR1 is SGHDT and CDR2 YYEEEE. Trimming took 2 bases from V and 1 from J; bases not matched to a gene: 8. The CDR3 is 17 amino acids. Here the CDR3 reads CASSFAQGVLSNQPQHF. The CDR3 DNA is TGTGCCAGCAGCTTCGCACAGGGGGTGTTAAGCAATCAGCCCCAGCATTTT. Drawing the rest from reference TRBV5-6 and TRBJ1-5, the complete variable domain is DAGVTQSPTHLIKTRGQQVTLRCSPKSGHDTVSWYQQALGQGPQFIFQYYEEEERQRGNFPDRFSGHQFPNYSSELNVNALLLGDSALYLCASSFAQGVLSNQPQHFGDGTRLSIL.

The V gene is TRBV7-9, the J gene TRBJ1-4; D gene uncertain. This CDR3 spans 13 amino acids. Trimming took off 3 bases at V and 8 bases at J, with 10 bases between the two ends. Looked up from germline, CDR1 is SEHNR and CDR2 is FQNEAQ (reference sequence). The CDR3 DNA is TGTGCCAGCAGCTTGGGAGGGTACGAAAAACTGTTTTTT. Amino acids: CASSLGGYEKLFF. The variable domain in full, with the rest retrieved from reference TRBV7-9 and TRBJ1-4, is DTGVSQNPRHKITKRGQNVTFRCDPISEHNRLYWYRQTLGQGPEFLTYFQNEAQLEKSRLLSDRFSAERPKGSFSTLEIQRTEQGDSAMYLCASSLGGYEKLFFGSGTQLSVL.

V usage is TRBV2 and J usage is TRBJ2-5, with 8 bases aligning to TRBD1. Losses at the gene ends were 7 bases for V and 5 bases for J; bases not matched to a gene: 6. Germline-derived CDR1 and CDR2 are SNHLY and FYNNEI. The CDR3 contains 13 residues. CDR3 sequence: CASKQGDTETQYF. CDR3 nucleotides: TGTGCCAGCAAACAGGGGGATACCGAGACCCAGTACTTC.

The chain is built from TRBV19 and TRBJ1-1; D uncertain. There are 13 residues in the CDR3. The V and J ends lost 7 bases and 6 bases respectively, with 15 bases between them. Germline CDR1 reads LNHDA; CDR2 reads SQIVND (reference sequence). Written as DNA, the CDR3 is TGTGCCAGTAACCCGGCGGTAAAGGCTGAAGCTTTCTTT. Translated: CASNPAVKAEAFF.

This clone was observed a single time. The chain couples TRBV27 to TRBJ2-7; 10 positions agree with TRBD1. Unmatched junction bases numbered 11, after V lost 4 bases and J lost 5 bases. Germline V gene lookup returns CDR1 MNHEY and CDR2 SMNVEV (reference sequence). The CDR3 is made up of 16 amino acids. The CDR3 here is CASSSFGQGDWDEQYF. CDR3 DNA sequence: TGTGCCAGCAGTTCCTTTGGACAGGGGGATTGGGACGAGCAGTACTTC.

The V gene is TRBV7-2, the J gene TRBJ1-2, with 10 positions matching TRBD1. Per the germline V gene, CDR1 is SGHTA and CDR2 is FQGNSA. Trimming took 3 bases from V and 3 from J; bases not matched to a gene: 4. The CDR3 loop spans 15 amino acids. The CDR3 DNA reads TGTGCCAGCAGCTTTACCGGGACAGGGGACTATGGCTACACCTTC. Protein: CASSFTGTGDYGYTF. The entire variable domain, with the rest obtained from reference TRBV7-2 and TRBJ1-2, is as follows: GAGVSQSPSNKVTEKGKDVELRCDPISGHTALYWYRQSLGQGLEFLIYFQGNSAPDKSGLPSDRFSAERTGGSVSTLTIQRTQQEDSAVYLCASSFTGTGDYGYTFGSGTRLTVV.

The genes are TRBV5-6 and TRBJ2-1; D gene unclear. Germline CDR1 and CDR2: SGHDT and YYEEEE. This CDR3 spans 15 amino acids. The ends were cut back, 0 bases at V and 0 bases at J, with 7 bases in the middle. The CDR3 loop is CASSLGLSSYNEQFF. CDR3 coding DNA: TGTGCCAGCAGCTTGGGACTCAGCTCCTACAATGAGCAGTTCTTC.

In this sample, this clone turned up once. The rearrangement links TRBV27 to TRBJ2-7, with 7 bases matching TRBD1. This CDR3 is built from 14 residues. V was pared by 2 bases and J by 4 bases, with 5 bases of the junction left unmatched. CDR1 is MNHEY and CDR2 is SMNVEV in the germline V gene (reference sequence). The CDR3 DNA reads TGTGCCAGCAGTTTAGCGACAGGGATATACGAGCAGTACTTC. This codes for CASSLATGIYEQYF.

The DNA for the CDR3 is TGCGCCAGCAGCTCATTACAGGGCGTGACGTGGGAAGCTTTCTTT. This codes for CASSSLQGVTWEAFF. The V and J genes are TRBV5-1 and TRBJ1-1, with a weak D call TRBD1 (6 bases). This CDR3 has 15 residues. V shed 3 bases and J shed 8 bases, with 20 bases lying between them. Germline V gives CDR1 SGHRS, CDR2 YFSETQ.

The J gene is TRBJ2-7, the V gene TRBV7-2; no reliable D call. Germline V lookup: CDR1 SGHTA, CDR2 FQGNSA. CDR3 length: 13 amino acids. Trimming shortened V by 2 bases and J by 4 bases, and 9 bases separated the two germline ends. CDR3 in amino acids: CASSLSPGYEQYF. CDR3 in DNA: TGTGCCAGCAGCTTAAGTCCCGGGTACGAGCAGTACTTC.

The V gene is TRBV28, the J gene TRBJ1-3, with D unresolved. The V and J ends lost 8 bases and 0 bases respectively, with 17 bases between them. Germline CDR1 reads MDHEN; CDR2 reads SYDVKM. CDR3 length: 16 amino acids. The DNA for the CDR3 is TGTGCCAGCGGCGACATATTTTCAAGCTCTGGAAACACCATATATTTT. Translating gives CASGDIFSSSGNTIYF.

The gene calls are TRBV28 and TRBJ2-7; 7 bases are shared with TRBD1. Germline V lookup: CDR1 MDHEN, CDR2 SYDVKM. CDR3 length equals 14 residues. V was pared by 5 bases and J by 3 bases, with 7 bases of the junction left unmatched. CDR3 residues: CASSDPRTGYEQYF. In DNA form, the CDR3 reads TGTGCCAGCAGTGACCCTCGGACAGGCTACGAGCAGTACTTC.